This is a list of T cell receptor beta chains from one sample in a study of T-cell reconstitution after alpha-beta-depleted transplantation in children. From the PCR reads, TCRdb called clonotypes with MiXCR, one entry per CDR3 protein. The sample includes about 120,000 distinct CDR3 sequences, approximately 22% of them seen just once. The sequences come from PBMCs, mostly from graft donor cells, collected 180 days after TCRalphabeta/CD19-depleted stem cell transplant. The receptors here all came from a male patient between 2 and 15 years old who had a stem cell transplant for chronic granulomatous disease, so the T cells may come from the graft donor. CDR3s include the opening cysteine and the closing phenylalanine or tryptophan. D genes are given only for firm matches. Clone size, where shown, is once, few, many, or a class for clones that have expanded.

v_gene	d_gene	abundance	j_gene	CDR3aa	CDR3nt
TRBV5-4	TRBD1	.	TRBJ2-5	CASSLVQGAGETQYF	TGTGCCAGCAGCTTGGTTCAGGGGGCAGGTGAGACCCAGTACTTC
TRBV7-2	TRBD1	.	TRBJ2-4	CASSSKTGLAKNIQYF	TGTGCCAGCAGCTCGAAGACAGGGTTAGCCAAAAACATTCAGTACTTC
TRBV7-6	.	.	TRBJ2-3	CASSLGAAFATDTQYF	TGTGCCAGCAGCTTAGGCGCGGCCTTTGCCACAGATACGCAGTATTTT
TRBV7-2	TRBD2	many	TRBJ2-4	CASSLVAGGSVNIQYF	TGTGCCAGCAGCTTAGTTGCGGGGGGGTCCGTAAACATTCAGTACTTC
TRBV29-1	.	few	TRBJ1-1	CSVVGVGITEAFF	TGCAGCGTTGTGGGAGTGGGGATCACTGAAGCTTTCTTT
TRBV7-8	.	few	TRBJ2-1	CASSLGSEQFF	TGTGCCAGCAGCTTAGGATCTGAGCAGTTCTTC
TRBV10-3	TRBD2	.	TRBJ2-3	CAISPGLASDTQYF	TGTGCCATCAGCCCGGGACTAGCAAGCGATACGCAGTATTTT
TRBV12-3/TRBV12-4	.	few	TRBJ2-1	CASSYGTYNEQFF	TGTGCCAGCAGTTACGGCACCTACAATGAGCAGTTCTTC
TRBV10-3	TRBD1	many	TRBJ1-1	CAISESRTGNTEAFF	TGTGCCATCAGTGAGAGTCGGACAGGGAACACTGAAGCTTTCTTT
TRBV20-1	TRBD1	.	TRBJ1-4	CSARKYRGSEKLFF	TGCAGTGCTAGAAAATACAGGGGTAGTGAAAAACTGTTTTTT
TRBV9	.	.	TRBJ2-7	CASSVALGMNYEQYF	TGTGCCAGCAGCGTAGCACTGGGAATGAACTACGAGCAGTACTTC
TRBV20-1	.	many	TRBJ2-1	CSANTLGPSGFF	TGCAGTGCAAATACCCTAGGCCCATCGGGGTTCTTC
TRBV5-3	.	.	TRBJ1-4	CARSLLVGRRNEKLFF	TGTGCCAGAAGCTTGCTGGTTGGGAGGCGGAATGAAAAACTGTTTTTT
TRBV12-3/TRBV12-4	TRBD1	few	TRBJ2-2	CASSRTGQAGELFF	TGTGCCAGCAGCCGTACGGGACAGGCCGGGGAGCTGTTTTTT
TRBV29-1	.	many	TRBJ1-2	CSVRDTSNYGYTF	TGCAGCGTCCGGGACACCTCTAACTATGGCTACACCTTC
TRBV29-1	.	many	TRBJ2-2	CSVGQGLNTGELFF	TGCAGCGTCGGGCAGGGCCTGAACACCGGGGAGCTGTTTTTT
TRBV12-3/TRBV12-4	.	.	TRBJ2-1	CASSRDNEQFF	TGTGCCAGCAGTCGCGACAATGAGCAGTTCTTC
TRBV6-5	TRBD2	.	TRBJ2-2	CASSYWLAGNTGELFF	TGTGCCAGCAGTTACTGGCTAGCGGGGAACACCGGGGAGCTGTTTTTT
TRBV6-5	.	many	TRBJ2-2	CASSYFPQGIMLNTGELFF	TGTGCCAGCAGTTACTTCCCACAGGGTATAATGTTGAACACCGGGGAGCTGTTTTTT
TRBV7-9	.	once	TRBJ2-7	CASSSTDRAYEQYF	TGTGCCAGCAGCTCCACAGACAGAGCCTACGAGCAGTACTTC
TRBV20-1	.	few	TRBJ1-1	CSAPEGWDTEAFF	TGCAGTGCCCCGGAGGGGTGGGACACTGAAGCTTTCTTT
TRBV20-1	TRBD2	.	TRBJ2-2	CSAQGLAGLNTGELFF	TGCAGTGCTCAGGGACTAGCGGGGCTGAACACCGGGGAGCTGTTTTTT
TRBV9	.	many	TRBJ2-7	CASSVGASAEYEQYF	TGTGCCAGCAGCGTAGGGGCTTCGGCCGAGTACGAGCAGTACTTC
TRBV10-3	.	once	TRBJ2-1	CAISGGRRGAKLNYNEQFF	TGTGCCATCAGTGGCGGCCGCAGGGGAGCCAAACTGAACTACAATGAGCAGTTCTTC
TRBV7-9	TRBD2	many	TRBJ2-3	CASSLTPGTSTSTDTQYF	TGTGCCAGCAGCTTAACCCCCGGGACTAGCACTAGCACAGATACGCAGTATTTT
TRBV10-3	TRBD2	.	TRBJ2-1	CAISALIRGGNEQFF	TGTGCCATCAGTGCCCTCATCCGGGGGGGCAATGAGCAGTTCTTC
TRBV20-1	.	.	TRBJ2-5	CSAANRTPKSGTQYF	TGCAGTGCCGCCAACCGGACGCCCAAATCTGGGACCCAGTACTTC
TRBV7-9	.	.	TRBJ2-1	CASSLTVLAPTNEQFF	TGTGCCAGCAGCTTAACCGTCCTAGCGCCCACCAATGAGCAGTTCTTC
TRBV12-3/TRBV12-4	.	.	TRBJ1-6	CASSFGGELSSYNSPLHF	TGTGCCAGCAGTTTCGGGGGAGAGTTAAGCTCCTATAATTCACCCCTCCACTTT
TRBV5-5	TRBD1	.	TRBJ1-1	CASSQPTGMNTEAFF	TGTGCCAGCAGCCAACCGACAGGGATGAACACTGAAGCTTTCTTT
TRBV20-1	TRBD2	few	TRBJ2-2	CSARFGGRRSGELFF	TGCAGTGCTAGATTCGGCGGGAGAAGGTCCGGGGAGCTGTTTTTT
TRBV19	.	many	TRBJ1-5	CASSKARGDQPQHF	TGTGCCAGTAGTAAAGCAAGGGGGGATCAGCCCCAGCATTTT
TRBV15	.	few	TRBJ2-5	CATSRGNREETQYF	TGTGCCACCAGCAGAGGGAACAGGGAAGAGACCCAGTACTTC
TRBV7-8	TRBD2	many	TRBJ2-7	CASSSDRALAVYEQYF	TGTGCCAGCAGCTCAGACCGGGCACTAGCGGTTTACGAGCAGTACTTC
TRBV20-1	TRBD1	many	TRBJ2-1	CSATNRQGAYNEQFF	TGCAGTGCCACTAATCGACAGGGGGCCTACAATGAGCAGTTCTTC
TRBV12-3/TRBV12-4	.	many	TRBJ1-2	CASSRTEYGYTF	TGTGCCAGCAGTCGGACGGAATATGGCTACACCTTC
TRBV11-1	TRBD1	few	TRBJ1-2	CASSLAGTAEDGNYGYTF	TGTGCCAGCAGCTTAGCCGGGACAGCAGAAGATGGTAACTATGGCTACACCTTC
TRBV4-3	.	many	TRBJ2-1	CASSQDTPGSSYNEQFF	TGCGCCAGCAGCCAAGATACCCCCGGGAGCTCCTACAATGAGCAGTTCTTC
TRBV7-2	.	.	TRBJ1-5	CASSLQGSRLGNQPQHF	TGTGCCAGCAGCTTACAGGGCAGTCGATTAGGCAATCAGCCCCAGCATTTT
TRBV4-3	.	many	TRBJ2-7	CASSRSLRDSNRYEQYF	TGCGCCAGCAGCCGGAGCCTGCGGGACAGCAACCGCTACGAGCAGTACTTC
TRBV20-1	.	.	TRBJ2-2	CSARVGGNTGELFF	TGCAGTGCTAGAGTAGGGGGGAACACCGGGGAGCTGTTTTTT
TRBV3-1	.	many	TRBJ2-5	CASSQALRQGETQYF	TGTGCCAGCAGCCAAGCTTTACGGCAGGGAGAGACCCAGTACTTC
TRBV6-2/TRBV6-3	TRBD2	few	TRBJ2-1	CASEGTSGRASRNEQFF	TGTGCCAGCGAGGGGACTAGCGGGAGGGCGAGTAGGAATGAGCAGTTCTTC
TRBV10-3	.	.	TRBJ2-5	CALSRAQQETQYF	TGTGCCCTAAGCCGGGCACAGCAAGAGACCCAGTACTTC
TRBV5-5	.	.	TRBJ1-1	CASSLPGLGAFF	TGTGCCAGCAGCTTGCCAGGTCTTGGAGCTTTCTTT
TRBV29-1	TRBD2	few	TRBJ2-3	CSVEGGGAYRIDTQYF	TGCAGCGTTGAGGGCGGGGGGGCCTACCGAATAGATACGCAGTATTTT
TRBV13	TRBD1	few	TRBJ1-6	CASSPTGTGSPPLHF	TGTGCCAGCAGCCCCACCGGGACAGGGTCGCCACCCCTCCACTTT
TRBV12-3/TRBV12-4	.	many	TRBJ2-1	CASSLGGVSEQFF	TGTGCCAGCAGTTTAGGGGGGGTATCTGAGCAGTTCTTC